This TCR beta chain came from a study of regulatory T cells in long-lasting Graves disease. Noted time point: newly diagnosed GD, antithyroid drugs for less than 3 months. RNA from PBMCs was the source of the TCR library. Arm-PCR of CDR3 regions and iRepertoire HTBI primers were used to build TCR beta libraries. From the multiplex PCR reads, TCRdb called clonotypes with MiXCR, one entry per CDR3 protein. The data hold around 500,000 distinct CDR3 sequences, with 9.5% to 15% observed a single time. This clonotype has a count of ten or more. The CDR3 consists of 14 residues. Trimming left V 5 bases short and J 1 base short, with 15 bases between. Per germline, CDR1 DFQATT and CDR2 SNEGSKA (reference sequence). The same sample was also studied in work on T cells in Graves' hyperthyroidism and ophthalmopathy.

J is TRBJ2-7 and V is TRBV20-1; D perhaps matches TRBD2 (6 bases). Sequenced here: peripheral blood mononuclear cells (PBMCs), sampled at new diagnosis, from a patient treated with antithyroid drugs. This receptor was taken from a woman aged 30 to 39 with Graves disease. CDR3 nucleotides: TGCAGTGCTGCCCTTGGGGGGAAATCCTACGAGCAGTACTTC. Translation gives CSAALGGKSYEQYF.